One and the same sample provided the 23 T cell receptor beta chains below, sequenced in a study of blood T cell repertoires in COVID-19. Some clones are missing from TCRdb's copy, which holds only in-frame ones; the method was immunoSEQ multiplex PCR. The sample lists approximately 440,000 clones; less than 95% were seen once. Sequencing used PBMCs or T cells enriched from blood (not recorded which). Every receptor here comes from a man younger than 35 who had recovered from COVID-19.

This sequence joins TRBV2 and TRBJ1-1, with D tentatively TRBD1 (5 bases). This CDR3 contains 12 residues. Trimming removed 11 bases from V and 2 bases from J, with 12 bases in between. From germline, CDR1 is SNHLY and CDR2 FYNNEI. Written as DNA, the CDR3 is TGTGCCGGGGCGGGGATAAACACTGAAGCTTTCTTT. Translation gives CAGAGINTEAFF. Supplemented by reference TRBV2 and TRBJ1-1, the full variable domain reads EPEVTQTPSHQVTQMGQEVILRCVPISNHLYFYWYRQILGQKVEFLVSFYNNEISEKSEIFDDQFSVERPDGSNFTLKIRSTKLEDSAMYFCAGAGINTEAFFGQGTRLTVV.

V gene TRBV7-2 combines with J gene TRBJ2-1; the D is unclear. The CDR3 extends over 15 amino acids. Germline CDR1 SGHTA, CDR2 FQGNSA. Between the trimmed V and J ends, which lost 4 bases and 6 bases, there was a span of 16 bases. The CDR3 protein is CASSSPSLYTNEQFF. DNA for the CDR3: TGTGCCAGCAGCTCCCCTTCGCTTTACACCAATGAGCAGTTCTTC.

The chain couples TRBV7-9 to TRBJ1-1; D unclear. Trimming left V 2 bases short and J 0 bases short, with 10 bases between. CDR3 length: 15 residues. The germline V gene has CDR1 SEHNR and CDR2 FQNEAQ (reference sequence). CDR3 region: CASSLSENMNTEAFF. In DNA form, the CDR3 reads TGTGCCAGCAGCTTATCAGAAAACATGAACACTGAAGCTTTCTTT.

The chain is built from TRBV18 and TRBJ2-5; 8 positions agree with TRBD2. The CDR3 runs to 14 residues. From germline, CDR1 is KGHSH and CDR2 LQKENI. J lost 5 bases, V lost 4 bases, and 6 bases had no gene match. The CDR3 reads CASSRRGGGETQYF. The CDR3 DNA reads as TGTGCCAGCTCACGACGGGGGGGAGGTGAGACCCAGTACTTC.

This chain uses TRBV28 with TRBJ2-1; D might be TRBD1 (6 bases). Trimming removed 8 bases at V and 3 bases at J, with 8 bases between. The CDR3 runs to 12 residues. Looked up from germline, CDR1 is MDHEN and CDR2 is SYDVKM. The CDR3, as DNA: TGTGCCAGCCGGGACAACTACAATGAGCAGTTCTTC. Translated: CASRDNYNEQFF.

The chain uses TRBV19 and TRBJ1-2, with TRBD1 matching over 10 bases. The CDR3 runs 15 residues. Germline loops: CDR1 LNHDA, CDR2 SQIVND (reference sequence). Trimming took 5 bases from V and 1 from J; bases not matched to a gene: 4. The CDR3 bases are TGTGCCAGTAGTCCGGGACAGGGGAATAACTATGGCTACACCTTC. As protein: CASSPGQGNNYGYTF.

This chain joins TRBV2 and TRBJ2-1; possibly TRBD1 for D (6 bases). Germline-derived CDR1 and CDR2 are SNHLY and FYNNEI. The CDR3 is made up of 16 amino acids. The V gene lost 2 bases and the J gene lost 0 bases, with 11 bases spanning the gap. The CDR3 DNA is TGTGCCAGCAGTGAAACGCAGGGGAGCTCCTACAATGAGCAGTTCTTC. It encodes CASSETQGSSYNEQFF.

The chain joins TRBV11-2 to TRBJ1-1; D is unresolved. CDR3 size: 16 residues. V lost 0 bases to trimming and J lost 5 bases, with 16 bases between them. CDR1 is SGHAT and CDR2 is FQNNGV in the germline V gene. As DNA, the CDR3 is TGTGCCAGCAGCTTAGAAGGCGGTAGGCCTAGGACTGAAGCTTTCTTT. Protein: CASSLEGGRPRTEAFF.

The chain employs TRBV9 and TRBJ2-1, with 9 bases matching TRBD2. The germline gives CDR1 SGDLS, CDR2 YYNGEE. V gave up 4 bases and J gave up 0 bases; unmatched junction bases: 11. The CDR3 totals 18 residues. The CDR3 DNA reads as TGTGCCAGCAGCCCCGGGACTAGCATTCAGAGCTCCTACAATGAGCAGTTCTTC. Amino acids: CASSPGTSIQSSYNEQFF.

The V gene is TRBV9, the J gene TRBJ2-1, with D possibly matching TRBD1 (6 bases). CDR1 SGDLS and CDR2 YYNGEE come from the germline V gene. This CDR3 contains 13 residues. V lost 2 bases to trimming and J lost 9 bases, with 12 bases between them. In nucleotides, the CDR3 is TGTGCCAGCAGCGTGGACCAGGGGTTTGAGCAGTTCTTC. Translation gives CASSVDQGFEQFF.

CDR3 sequence: CASSRQGIVNSPLHF. CDR3 DNA: TGTGCCAGCAGCCGTCAGGGAATCGTCAATTCACCCCTCCACTTT. J is TRBJ1-6 and V is TRBV7-9; tentative D call: TRBD1 (5 bases). This CDR3 is built from 15 residues. Trimming took 5 bases from V and 7 from J, leaving 15 bases between them. Germline V gives CDR1 SEHNR, CDR2 FQNEAQ (reference sequence).

This clone was recorded only once. The CDR3 sequence: CASSSPGQGIYGYTF. CDR3 nucleotide sequence: TGTGCCAGCAGTTCACCCGGACAGGGGATCTATGGCTACACCTTC. The chain combines TRBV27 with TRBJ1-2; 9 positions match TRBD1. The CDR3 is 15 amino acids. With 4 bases clipped from V and 4 bases from J, the junction kept 7 bases outside the gene matches. Germline values: CDR1 MNHEY, CDR2 SMNVEV (reference sequence).

This clone appeared a few times. V and J are TRBV7-8 and TRBJ1-4, with unresolved D. CDR1 and CDR2 from the germline V gene are SGHVS and FQNEAQ. The CDR3 sequence is 16 residues long. The germline V and J ends were trimmed by 5 bases and 1 base, with 14 bases remaining between them. Here the CDR3 reads CASSDGESRTNEKLFF. CDR3 in DNA: TGTGCCAGCAGCGACGGGGAAAGTCGAACTAATGAAAAACTGTTTTTT. The full variable domain, in which reference TRBV7-8 and TRBJ1-4 provide the parts outside the CDR3, is GAGVSQSPRYKVAKRGQDVALRCDPISGHVSLFWYQQALGQGPEFLTYFQNEAQLDKSGLPSDRFFAERPEGSVSTLKIQRTQQEDSAVYLCASSDGESRTNEKLFFGSGTQLSVL.

V usage is TRBV12-5 and J usage is TRBJ1-1; the match to TRBD1 covers 7 bases. The CDR3 runs 16 residues. V gave up 4 bases and J gave up 1 base; unmatched junction bases: 9. Germline CDR1 and CDR2: LGHNT and FRNRAP. The CDR3 DNA is TGTGCTAGTGGTTCTCCCGCCGGGACAGCGAACACTGAAGCTTTCTTT. As protein: CASGSPAGTANTEAFF.

CDR3 nucleotide sequence: TGTGCCACCAGCATTCGACAGGGCGGAGGTGGCTACACCTTC. This gives the protein CATSIRQGGGGYTF. The chain carries TRBV15 and TRBJ1-2; TRBD1 aligns across 7 bases. The germline V gene has CDR1 LNHNV and CDR2 YYDKDF (reference sequence). The CDR3 has 14 residues. The V and J ends lost 4 bases and 7 bases, in that order; junction bases with no gene match: 9.

J is TRBJ1-4 and V is TRBV19; D is perhaps TRBD1 (6 bases). Trimming stripped 4 bases from V and 7 bases from J, with 16 bases between. Germline CDR1 and CDR2: LNHDA and SQIVND (reference sequence). The CDR3 covers 15 residues. The CDR3 sequence: CASSNTGQGSEKLFF. In nucleotides, the CDR3 is TGTGCCAGTAGTAACACGGGACAAGGGAGTGAAAAACTGTTTTTT.

This chain links TRBV18 with TRBJ2-3, with D possibly being TRBD1 (7 bases). V shed 3 bases and J shed 5 bases, with 18 bases lying between them. The CDR3 sequence is 16 residues long. Looked up from germline, CDR1 is KGHSH and CDR2 is LQKENI. The CDR3 loop is CASSPLPRGVLDTQYF. The DNA for the CDR3 is TGTGCCAGCTCACCCCTTCCCAGGGGGGTTTTAGATACGCAGTATTTT.

This clone appeared a few times. This chain joins TRBV7-2 and TRBJ1-5, with D possibly matching TRBD1 (5 bases). With 0 bases removed from V and 3 bases from J, the gap between germline ends came to 9 bases. Looked up from germline, CDR1 is SGHTA and CDR2 is FQGNSA. CDR3 length equals 15 residues. The CDR3 sequence is CASSLAGATNQPQHF. The CDR3 region has the DNA TGTGCCAGCAGCTTAGCAGGGGCTACCAATCAGCCCCAGCATTTT.

This chain connects TRBV5-1 to TRBJ1-2; D may be TRBD1 (5 bases). Germline V lookup: CDR1 SGHRS, CDR2 YFSETQ. The V end was cut by 2 bases, the J end by 4 bases, with 12 bases between. CDR3 length: 14 amino acids. The CDR3 nucleotides are TGCGCCAGCAGCTTAATGACAGCGCCCTATGGCTACACCTTC. Translation: CASSLMTAPYGYTF.

A note on this clone: Other DNA sequences in this specimen translate into the identical CDR3. This chain joins TRBV6-5 and TRBJ1-5; no firm D call. Per the germline V gene, CDR1 is MNHEY and CDR2 is SVGAGI. V gave up 4 bases and J gave up 4 bases, with 8 bases separating them. This CDR3 contains 13 residues. The CDR3 loop is CASSSGRNQPQHF. As DNA, the CDR3 is TGTGCCAGCAGTTCGGGAAGAAATCAGCCCCAGCATTTT.

This clone occurred a few times. V and J are TRBV3-1 (or the pseudogene TRBV3-2) and TRBJ1-2; 9 nucleotides match TRBD1. This CDR3 has 15 amino acids. CDR1 is LGHDT, CDR2 YNNKEL, per germline (reference sequence). Germline trimming cut 1 base from V and 7 bases from J; bases unmatched to any gene: 7. This CDR3 is CASSQGGYRGLGYTF. Here the CDR3 DNA reads TGTGCCAGCAGCCAAGGTGGTTACAGGGGGCTTGGCTACACCTTC.

This clone has just one count. The rearrangement uses TRBV6-5 and TRBJ2-1; 9 nucleotides agree with TRBD1. Germline assignment: CDR1 MNHEY and CDR2 SVGAGI. V lost 6 bases and J lost 7; bases outside the gene matches: 10. This CDR3 contains 15 residues. This chain's CDR3 is CASRQQGAYSNEQFF. DNA of the CDR3: TGTGCCAGCAGACAACAGGGGGCGTATAGTAATGAGCAGTTCTTC.

The chain joins TRBV28 to TRBJ2-1, with 16 bases identical to TRBD2. CDR1 and CDR2 from the germline V gene are MDHEN and SYDVKM. V lost 4 bases and J lost 9; bases outside the gene matches: 9. This CDR3 contains 17 residues. The CDR3 coding sequence is TGTGCCAGCAGTTCGCCGGGACTAGCGGGAGGGCCATTTGAGCAGTTCTTC. It translates to CASSSPGLAGGPFEQFF.